A selection of T cell receptor beta chains follows, all from one sample in a study of CXCR3-negative and CXCR3-positive naive CD8 T cells. TCRdb reprocessed the 5' RACE reads, with one entry per CDR3 protein and no DNA. The sample table includes some 130,000 distinct CDR3 sequences. Sequenced input: naive CXCR3+ CD8+ T cells from blood. Receptors originate from a human donor in good health. Some clones in this sample may be carry-over from other donors' samples. Both conserved end residues are part of each CDR3.

j_gene	v_gene	CDR3aa
TRBJ1-2	TRBV6-2/TRBV6-3	CASSGTGHYGYTF
TRBJ1-3	TRBV6-1	CARSAVKGNTIYF
TRBJ1-1	TRBV6-5	CATGTGQVAEAFF
TRBJ2-7	TRBV20-1	CSARDGAFSSYEQYF
TRBJ2-2	TRBV29-1	CSVLLGSTGELFF
TRBJ1-5	TRBV4-3	CASSLDRGVQPQHF
TRBJ2-7	TRBV2	CASSELTSGVSYEQYF
TRBJ2-1	TRBV12-3/TRBV12-4	CASSSRDYPKNEQFF
TRBJ2-5	TRBV7-7	CASSSGLRGETQYF
TRBJ2-5	TRBV12-3/TRBV12-4	CASSLGGQLLYQETQYF
TRBJ2-7	TRBV28	CASSSLQSTGPREQYF
TRBJ2-7	TRBV2	CASSGGTGPYEQYF
TRBJ1-2	TRBV4-3	CASSQDMAAHGYTF
TRBJ2-3	TRBV12-3/TRBV12-4	CASSLDGGGETDTQYF
TRBJ1-2	TRBV25-1	CASRGGLQGANYGYTF
TRBJ2-1	TRBV2	CASRAGTGSNNEQFF
TRBJ2-7	TRBV29-1	CSVEKQGNEQYF
TRBJ1-5	TRBV29-1	CSVVEGDQPQHF
TRBJ2-1	TRBV4-1	CASSLNRVQSSYNEQFF
TRBJ2-3	TRBV11-1	CASSDGTGPDTQYF
TRBJ2-7	TRBV4-1	CASSQGGQGYEQYF
TRBJ2-3	TRBV12-3/TRBV12-4	CASSLGVSTDTQYF
TRBJ1-2	TRBV7-9	CASSLVQIFYGYTF
TRBJ2-3	TRBV7-9	CASSPRESLITDTQYF
TRBJ2-7	TRBV9	CASSVGGLASYEQYF
TRBJ1-1	TRBV5-4	CASSTSGTGPPEAFF
TRBJ2-6	TRBV10-2	CASSESRAALGVLTF
TRBJ1-6	TRBV5-1	CASSLAGIDYNSPLHF
TRBJ1-1	TRBV20-1	CSAPPPGQGSTEAFF
TRBJ2-3	TRBV29-1	CSVLTENTQYF
TRBJ1-1	TRBV5-6	CASSLGPTTEAFF
TRBJ1-2	TRBV29-1	CSVPGLSYGYTF
TRBJ1-2	TRBV23-1	CASSQSKGDEGYTF
TRBJ2-1	TRBV5-1	CASSWGTSGVSYNEQFF
TRBJ1-1	TRBV15	CATSRTQDVNTEAFF
TRBJ2-7	TRBV12-3/TRBV12-4	CASTQGDQGEQYF
TRBJ2-2	TRBV5-1	CASSLVWREHTGELFF
TRBJ2-7	TRBV20-1	CSASISGTSYEQYF
TRBJ2-7	TRBV28	CASLDSYEQYF
TRBJ2-7	TRBV7-9	CASSARDRGYEQYF
TRBJ2-1	TRBV7-3	CASSREVGDNEQFF
TRBJ1-1	TRBV5-1	CASSFGGRAFF
TRBJ2-3	TRBV29-1	CSVVGQSTILTSTDTQYF
TRBJ2-2	TRBV7-2	CASSLVFDTGELFF
TRBJ2-1	TRBV10-3	CAISEGGLSHNEQFF
TRBJ1-3	TRBV15	CATSRGINSGNTIYF